The rows below give T cell receptor beta chains drawn from one sample of a study of response to subunit inactivated influenza vaccine. TCRdb analysed the RT-PCR reads with MiXCR anew, one entry per CDR3 protein. The sample contains roughly 780,000 distinct CDR3 sequences, about 18% of which appear only once. The sequenced sample was PBMCs from blood, obtained around 5 days after vaccination. Source of these receptors: a man aged 50 or older who received an inactivated influenza vaccine. CDR3s include the opening cysteine and the closing phenylalanine or tryptophan. D genes are given only for firm matches. Rows give clone size only sometimes, using once, few, many, or a class for an expanded clone.

V gene: TRBV7-8
D gene: TRBD2
J gene: TRBJ2-7
clone size: -
CDR3 protein: CASSSWGLAGGHGEQYF
CDR3 DNA: TGTGCCAGCAGCTCCTGGGGACTAGCGGGAGGGCACGGCGAGCAGTACTTC

V gene: TRBV18
D gene: -
J gene: TRBJ2-7
clone size: few
CDR3 protein: CASSRTTESYEQYF
CDR3 DNA: TGTGCCAGCTCACGCACGACAGAATCCTACGAGCAGTACTTC

V gene: TRBV29-1
D gene: TRBD2
J gene: TRBJ2-1
clone size: -
CDR3 protein: CSVEERLAGAGEQFF
CDR3 DNA: TGCAGCGTTGAGGAAAGACTAGCGGGAGCTGGTGAGCAGTTCTTC

V gene: TRBV28
D gene: -
J gene: TRBJ1-2
clone size: once
CDR3 protein: CASSLPTKPTNNYGYTF
CDR3 DNA: TGTGCCAGCAGTTTACCCACGAAGCCGACAAATAACTATGGCTACACCTTC

V gene: TRBV12-3/TRBV12-4
D gene: -
J gene: TRBJ2-6
clone size: few
CDR3 protein: CASSLFAGANVLTF
CDR3 DNA: TGTGCCAGCAGTTTATTCGCTGGGGCCAACGTCCTGACTTTC

V gene: TRBV20-1
D gene: -
J gene: TRBJ2-7
clone size: few
CDR3 protein: CSAREAGVSYEQYF
CDR3 DNA: TGCAGTGCTAGAGAGGCAGGTGTCTCCTACGAGCAGTACTTC

V gene: TRBV27
D gene: -
J gene: TRBJ1-1
clone size: few
CDR3 protein: CASPPGHINTEAFF
CDR3 DNA: TGTGCCAGCCCACCGGGACACATTAACACTGAAGCTTTCTTT

V gene: TRBV27
D gene: TRBD1
J gene: TRBJ2-1
clone size: -
CDR3 protein: CASRRTGQYNEQFF
CDR3 DNA: TGTGCCAGCAGAAGGACAGGGCAATACAATGAGCAGTTCTTC

V gene: TRBV29-1
D gene: -
J gene: TRBJ1-4
clone size: few
CDR3 protein: CSVAVQLNEKLFF
CDR3 DNA: TGCAGCGTTGCTGTACAGCTTAATGAAAAACTGTTTTTT

V gene: TRBV12-3/TRBV12-4
D gene: -
J gene: TRBJ2-1
clone size: few
CDR3 protein: CASRAEFSNEQFF
CDR3 DNA: TGTGCCAGCAGGGCCGAGTTCTCCAATGAGCAGTTCTTC

V gene: TRBV7-6
D gene: -
J gene: TRBJ2-1
clone size: -
CDR3 protein: CASSLEGETYNEQFF
CDR3 DNA: TGTGCCAGCAGCTTAGAGGGAGAAACCTACAATGAGCAGTTCTTC

V gene: TRBV25-1
D gene: -
J gene: TRBJ2-3
clone size: -
CDR3 protein: CASSDSGYTDTQYF
CDR3 DNA: TGTGCCAGCAGTGACAGCGGCTACACAGATACGCAGTATTTT

V gene: TRBV7-9
D gene: TRBD2
J gene: TRBJ2-7
clone size: -
CDR3 protein: CASGGLAGISSYEQYF
CDR3 DNA: TGTGCCAGCGGGGGACTAGCGGGGATTAGCTCCTACGAGCAGTACTTC

V gene: TRBV5-1
D gene: -
J gene: TRBJ2-2
clone size: few
CDR3 protein: CASRNDVTGLWTGELFF
CDR3 DNA: TGCGCCAGCAGAAATGATGTTACAGGGCTGTGGACCGGGGAGCTGTTTTTT

V gene: TRBV30
D gene: -
J gene: TRBJ2-7
clone size: -
CDR3 protein: CAWSGSGVTYEQYF
CDR3 DNA: TGTGCCTGGAGTGGATCGGGGGTCACCTACGAGCAGTACTTC

V gene: TRBV4-3
D gene: TRBD1
J gene: TRBJ1-1
clone size: few
CDR3 protein: CASSQRDRGGLTEAFF
CDR3 DNA: TGCGCCAGCAGCCAACGGGACAGGGGCGGTCTGACTGAAGCTTTCTTT

V gene: TRBV4-1
D gene: -
J gene: TRBJ2-2
clone size: -
CDR3 protein: CASSQEITLVVGELFF
CDR3 DNA: TGCGCCAGCAGCCAAGAGATCACTCTCGTAGTAGGGGAGCTGTTTTTT

V gene: TRBV6-5
D gene: -
J gene: TRBJ2-3
clone size: few
CDR3 protein: CASSHRGGHTDTQYF
CDR3 DNA: TGTGCCAGCAGTCACAGGGGAGGGCACACAGATACGCAGTATTTT

V gene: TRBV20-1
D gene: -
J gene: TRBJ2-1
clone size: few
CDR3 protein: CSARDPAGARRNEQFF
CDR3 DNA: TGCAGTGCTAGAGATCCCGCCGGGGCGCGACGTAATGAGCAGTTCTTC

V gene: TRBV19
D gene: TRBD2
J gene: TRBJ2-1
clone size: -
CDR3 protein: CASSIQRGDNEQFF
CDR3 DNA: TGTGCCAGTAGTATACAGCGGGGAGACAATGAGCAGTTCTTC

V gene: TRBV13
D gene: TRBD2
J gene: TRBJ2-7
clone size: -
CDR3 protein: CASLTSGMDEQYF
CDR3 DNA: TGTGCCAGCCTCACTAGCGGGATGGACGAGCAGTACTTC

V gene: TRBV4-3
D gene: TRBD2
J gene: TRBJ2-7
clone size: many
CDR3 protein: CASSPGPGRELYEQYF
CDR3 DNA: TGCGCCAGCAGCCCAGGACCGGGGCGGGAGTTGTACGAGCAGTACTTC

V gene: TRBV28
D gene: -
J gene: TRBJ2-1
clone size: -
CDR3 protein: CASSVRDTYNEQFF
CDR3 DNA: TGTGCCAGCAGTGTCCGGGACACCTACAATGAGCAGTTCTTC

V gene: TRBV20-1
D gene: -
J gene: TRBJ2-7
clone size: -
CDR3 protein: CSAREGDPIRGQYF
CDR3 DNA: TGCAGTGCTAGAGAGGGGGACCCAATTCGAGGGCAGTACTTC

V gene: TRBV6-2/TRBV6-3
D gene: -
J gene: TRBJ2-1
clone size: -
CDR3 protein: CASSYSLQQYNEQFF
CDR3 DNA: TGTGCCAGCAGTTACTCGTTACAGCAGTACAATGAGCAGTTCTTC

V gene: TRBV15
D gene: -
J gene: TRBJ1-2
clone size: -
CDR3 protein: CATSSTGTPYGYTF
CDR3 DNA: TGTGCCACCAGCAGCACCGGGACACCCTATGGCTACACCTTC

V gene: TRBV3-1
D gene: TRBD2
J gene: TRBJ2-1
clone size: few
CDR3 protein: CASSRLAVDEQFF
CDR3 DNA: TGTGCCAGCAGTCGACTAGCGGTAGATGAGCAGTTCTTC

V gene: TRBV20-1
D gene: TRBD2
J gene: TRBJ2-2
clone size: -
CDR3 protein: CSARTSGRVDTGELFF
CDR3 DNA: TGCAGTGCTAGGACTAGCGGGAGGGTCGACACCGGGGAGCTGTTTTTT

V gene: TRBV20-1
D gene: -
J gene: TRBJ1-5
clone size: -
CDR3 protein: CSVWSSNQPQHF
CDR3 DNA: TGCAGTGTTTGGAGTAGCAATCAGCCCCAGCATTTT

V gene: TRBV7-6
D gene: -
J gene: TRBJ2-7
clone size: few
CDR3 protein: CASSLAKGESYEQYF
CDR3 DNA: TGTGCCAGCAGCTTAGCGAAGGGGGAGTCCTACGAGCAGTACTTC

V gene: TRBV20-1
D gene: -
J gene: TRBJ2-5
clone size: -
CDR3 protein: CSARDSRTPGETQYF
CDR3 DNA: TGCAGTGCTAGAGATTCCCGGACCCCGGGGGAGACCCAGTACTTC

V gene: TRBV4-3
D gene: -
J gene: TRBJ2-6
clone size: many
CDR3 protein: CASSPGGANVLTF
CDR3 DNA: TGCGCCAGCAGCCCCGGGGGGGCCAACGTCCTGACTTTC

V gene: TRBV12-3/TRBV12-4
D gene: -
J gene: TRBJ1-4
clone size: few
CDR3 protein: CASRFLGKLFF
CDR3 DNA: TGTGCCAGCAGGTTCTTGGGGAAACTGTTTTTT

V gene: TRBV7-8
D gene: TRBD1
J gene: TRBJ2-4
clone size: few
CDR3 protein: CASSLPGQQNIQYF
CDR3 DNA: TGTGCCAGCAGCTTACCGGGACAGCAAAACATTCAGTACTTC

V gene: TRBV7-2
D gene: TRBD1
J gene: TRBJ2-7
clone size: -
CDR3 protein: CASSQTGGTTYEQYF
CDR3 DNA: TGTGCCAGCAGCCAAACAGGGGGGACCACCTACGAGCAGTACTTC

V gene: TRBV27
D gene: -
J gene: TRBJ2-5
clone size: -
CDR3 protein: CASSLFAGASIQETQYF
CDR3 DNA: TGTGCCAGCAGTTTATTTGCCGGGGCGAGTATTCAAGAGACCCAGTACTTC

V gene: TRBV6-1
D gene: TRBD1
J gene: TRBJ2-1
clone size: -
CDR3 protein: CASSRQGAAYNEQFF
CDR3 DNA: TGTGCCAGCAGTAGACAGGGGGCCGCCTACAATGAGCAGTTCTTC

V gene: TRBV13
D gene: -
J gene: TRBJ2-7
clone size: many
CDR3 protein: CASSLKYNEQYF
CDR3 DNA: TGTGCCAGCAGCTTGAAGTATAACGAGCAGTACTTC